The text below deals with one T cell receptor (beta chain). This clonotype was observed a handful of times. Its recognized antigen is unknown. Base quality data are lacking; no much larger clone is found one base away. This entry comes from a study of response to subunit inactivated influenza vaccine (dated 2018 in TCRdb). For context, the study as a whole: Deep quantitative T cell receptor repertoire profiling was used in the study to track responses to a trivalent subunit inactivated influenza vaccine.

The germline V and J ends show losses of 6 bases and 5 bases respectively, and no gene match explains 8 bases of the junction. In the germline V gene (reference sequence), CDR1 corresponds to SEHNR and CDR2 to FQNEAQ. There are 14 amino acids in the CDR3, from cysteine to phenylalanine inclusive. Just the 42-base CDR3 DNA is kept, in frame starting at base 1. Paper-wide results and their limitations: The authors suggested that each seasonal influenza vaccination may recruit only a limited number of new T cells.

The method was RT-PCR. Sequenced on an Illumina HiSeq 2500. The raw public data were reprocessed by TCRdb itself: fastp quality trimming at Q25, MiXCR clonotype calling, in-frame beta chains only. Each entry merges the rows of one CDR3 protein and shows their most common DNA and genes. The sample data list about 780,000 distinct CDR3 sequences, and roughly 20% of these were observed just once. Roughly 10% of the sample goes to the ten largest clones. Sample: PBMCs from blood, taken 5 days after vaccination. The receptor was derived from a man aged 50 to 59 who received an inactivated influenza vaccine. Donor details come from another sample of the same person, matched by shared clones. The rearrangement joined TRBV7-9 to TRBJ1-1, with TRBD1 identical over 8 junction bases. The nucleotide sequence is given as TGTGCCAGCAGTAAAAGGACAGGGAAGACTGAAGCTTTCTTT. Its amino acids are CASSKRTGKTEAFF.